A selection of T cell receptor beta chains follows, all from one sample in a study of cytomegalovirus exposure and HLA in healthy donors. TCRdb's copy holds only in-frame clones and misses some; the assay was immunoSEQ multiplex PCR. Of 150,000 to 200,000 clones listed, 95% to 96% are singletons. Sample: PBMCs. Receptor source: a woman between 18 and 29 years old in good health and CMV-seronegative. Each CDR3 is given with its conserved first and last residue. A D gene is named only where the DNA matches it firmly. Clone size is stated in some rows and not others, as once, few, many or a class when expanded.

D gene: .; clone size: .; J gene: TRBJ1-6; V gene: TRBV6-1; CDR3 DNA: TGTGCCAGCAGTACAGGACAGACCCTCCACTTT; CDR3 protein: CASSTGQTLHF
D gene: .; clone size: .; J gene: TRBJ2-7; V gene: TRBV7-9; CDR3 DNA: TGTGCCAGCAGACCCTGGCGGGGGCCAATCTACGAGCAGTACTTC; CDR3 protein: CASRPWRGPIYEQYF
D gene: TRBD2; clone size: .; J gene: TRBJ2-1; V gene: TRBV14; CDR3 DNA: TGTGCCAGCAGCCCGGGGACTAGCGGGGGGTGGTCCAATGAGCAGTTCTTC; CDR3 protein: CASSPGTSGGWSNEQFF
D gene: TRBD2; clone size: .; J gene: TRBJ2-7; V gene: TRBV11-3; CDR3 DNA: TGTGCCAGCAGCTTAGGCGGGGGAGACTACGAGCAGTACTTC; CDR3 protein: CASSLGGGDYEQYF
D gene: TRBD1; clone size: .; J gene: TRBJ1-2; V gene: TRBV4-3; CDR3 DNA: TGCGCCAGCAGCCAAGATGGGGACAGGGAGTTATATGGCTACACCTTC; CDR3 protein: CASSQDGDRELYGYTF
D gene: .; clone size: .; J gene: TRBJ2-3; V gene: TRBV7-6; CDR3 DNA: TGTGCCAGCAGCTTAGGGAGGGGAGGCACAGATACGCAGTATTTT; CDR3 protein: CASSLGRGGTDTQYF
D gene: TRBD1; clone size: .; J gene: TRBJ1-2; V gene: TRBV9; CDR3 DNA: TGTGCCAGCAGCGGAAGACAGGGTAGGAACTATGGCTACACCTTC; CDR3 protein: CASSGRQGRNYGYTF
D gene: .; clone size: .; J gene: TRBJ2-5; V gene: TRBV7-2; CDR3 DNA: TGTGCCAGCAGCTTAGCGCCGAACCGCGTGGAGACCCAGTACTTC; CDR3 protein: CASSLAPNRVETQYF
D gene: TRBD1; clone size: .; J gene: TRBJ1-5; V gene: TRBV19; CDR3 DNA: TGTGCCAGTAGTAACCCCGGGACAGGGAATCAGCCCCAGCATTTT; CDR3 protein: CASSNPGTGNQPQHF
D gene: .; clone size: once; J gene: TRBJ1-1; V gene: TRBV7-2; CDR3 DNA: TGTGCCAGCAGCATAAGGGGTCAGATCGCAGCTTTCTTT; CDR3 protein: CASSIRGQIAAFF
D gene: TRBD1; clone size: .; J gene: TRBJ2-1; V gene: TRBV7-8; CDR3 DNA: TGTGCCAGCAGCTCGAGGGACAGCCGATACAATGAGCAGTTCTTC; CDR3 protein: CASSSRDSRYNEQFF
D gene: TRBD2; clone size: once; J gene: TRBJ2-7; V gene: TRBV4-2; CDR3 DNA: TGTGCCAGCAGCCCGAGGGATAGCGGGGGGAACTACGAGCAGTACTTC; CDR3 protein: CASSPRDSGGNYEQYF
D gene: TRBD2; clone size: once; J gene: TRBJ2-2; V gene: TRBV10-3; CDR3 DNA: TGTGCCATCAGTGAGTCGAGGGGACTAGCGGTGAACACCGGGGAGCTGTTTTTT; CDR3 protein: CAISESRGLAVNTGELFF
D gene: .; clone size: .; J gene: TRBJ1-4; V gene: TRBV6-1; CDR3 DNA: TGTGCCAGCAGTGAAGGGGAAACAGGGTCGGGAAGTTATGAAAAACTGTTTTTT; CDR3 protein: CASSEGETGSGSYEKLFF
D gene: .; clone size: .; J gene: TRBJ1-1; V gene: TRBV9; CDR3 DNA: TGTGCCAGCAGCGTTGGGGGCGTGGGCACTGAAGCTTTCTTT; CDR3 protein: CASSVGGVGTEAFF
D gene: .; clone size: .; J gene: TRBJ2-5; V gene: TRBV30; CDR3 DNA: TGTGCCTGGAGTGTACGGGGTAATCAAGAGACCCAGTACTTC; CDR3 protein: CAWSVRGNQETQYF
D gene: .; clone size: .; J gene: TRBJ2-7; V gene: TRBV7-2; CDR3 DNA: TGTGCCAGCAGCCCACGAGGGGGAAAAGTTTACGAGCAGTACTTC; CDR3 protein: CASSPRGGKVYEQYF
D gene: TRBD1; clone size: .; J gene: TRBJ1-5; V gene: TRBV5-6; CDR3 DNA: TGTGCCAGCAGCTCCGGGACAGGGAGCAATCAGCCCCAGCATTTT; CDR3 protein: CASSSGTGSNQPQHF
D gene: TRBD2; clone size: .; J gene: TRBJ2-4; V gene: TRBV7-9; CDR3 DNA: TGTGCCAGTACTCGGGGGGGCTGGATGGACATTCAGTACTTC; CDR3 protein: CASTRGGWMDIQYF
D gene: .; clone size: .; J gene: TRBJ1-2; V gene: TRBV30; CDR3 DNA: TGTGCCTGGAGCAATCAGGGTAACTATGGCTACACCTTC; CDR3 protein: CAWSNQGNYGYTF
D gene: .; clone size: once; J gene: TRBJ2-5; V gene: TRBV15; CDR3 DNA: TGTGCCACCAGCTTTTACCCGACAGGAGAAGGAGAGACCCAGTACTTC; CDR3 protein: CATSFYPTGEGETQYF
D gene: .; clone size: .; J gene: TRBJ2-1; V gene: TRBV6-5; CDR3 DNA: TGTGCCAGCCGCAGACTAGGCGGCAATGAGCAGTTCTTC; CDR3 protein: CASRRLGGNEQFF
D gene: .; clone size: .; J gene: TRBJ2-5; V gene: TRBV19; CDR3 DNA: TGTGCCAGTAGTATTTCGGGGATAGAGACCCAGTACTTC; CDR3 protein: CASSISGIETQYF
D gene: .; clone size: .; J gene: TRBJ1-2; V gene: TRBV19; CDR3 DNA: TGTGCCAGTAGACTGCCCAGGGACTATGGCTACACCTTC; CDR3 protein: CASRLPRDYGYTF
D gene: TRBD1; clone size: .; J gene: TRBJ1-2; V gene: TRBV15; CDR3 DNA: TGTGCCACCAGCATCCCGGGCGGCGGCAGGGGGGCCTTTAACTATGGCTACACCTTC; CDR3 protein: CATSIPGGGRGAFNYGYTF
D gene: .; clone size: .; J gene: TRBJ2-1; V gene: TRBV11-3; CDR3 DNA: TGTGCCAGCAGCTTGAACTATAACAATGAGCAGTTCTTC; CDR3 protein: CASSLNYNNEQFF
D gene: .; clone size: few; J gene: TRBJ1-2; V gene: TRBV29-1; CDR3 DNA: TGCAGCGTGCGCGGAAGCTATGGCTACACCTTC; CDR3 protein: CSVRGSYGYTF
D gene: .; clone size: .; J gene: TRBJ1-2; V gene: TRBV4-1; CDR3 DNA: TGCGCCAGCAGCCACCTTACAGGGAATCTATTCTATGGCTACACCTTC; CDR3 protein: CASSHLTGNLFYGYTF
D gene: TRBD1; clone size: .; J gene: TRBJ2-3; V gene: TRBV5-1; CDR3 DNA: TGCGCCAGCAGCCCCCGGGACAGTAGCACAGATACGCAGTATTTT; CDR3 protein: CASSPRDSSTDTQYF
D gene: .; clone size: .; J gene: TRBJ2-1; V gene: TRBV18; CDR3 DNA: TGTGCCAGCTCACCCCAGTATGAGCAGTTCTTC; CDR3 protein: CASSPQYEQFF
D gene: .; clone size: .; J gene: TRBJ1-1; V gene: TRBV4-3; CDR3 DNA: TGCGCCAGTCAAAAACAGGAGAACACTGAAGCTTTCTTT; CDR3 protein: CASQKQENTEAFF
D gene: TRBD2; clone size: .; J gene: TRBJ2-3; V gene: TRBV2; CDR3 DNA: TGTGCCAGCAGTGTACTGATGGCGGGGGGGAGGACAGATACGCAGTATTTT; CDR3 protein: CASSVLMAGGRTDTQYF
D gene: TRBD2; clone size: .; J gene: TRBJ2-1; V gene: TRBV7-9; CDR3 DNA: TGTGCCAGCAGCCGTCAAGGGGCTAGCGGGGGGTTACATGAGCAGTTCTTC; CDR3 protein: CASSRQGASGGLHEQFF
D gene: .; clone size: .; J gene: TRBJ2-1; V gene: TRBV5-1; CDR3 DNA: TGCGCCAGCAGCCAGGGCCTCGCCGGCGACAATGAGCAGTTCTTC; CDR3 protein: CASSQGLAGDNEQFF
D gene: .; clone size: .; J gene: TRBJ1-6; V gene: TRBV27; CDR3 DNA: TGTGCCAGCAGTTTATCCCTAACTTCACCCCTCCACTTT; CDR3 protein: CASSLSLTSPLHF
D gene: .; clone size: .; J gene: TRBJ2-6; V gene: TRBV4-2; CDR3 DNA: TGTGCCAGCAGCCGGGAGGGGGAAGGGGCTGGGGCCAACGTCCTGACTTTC; CDR3 protein: CASSREGEGAGANVLTF
D gene: TRBD1; clone size: .; J gene: TRBJ2-1; V gene: TRBV7-6; CDR3 DNA: TGTGCCAGCAGCTTAGTACAGGGGCTCAATGAGCAGTTCTTC; CDR3 protein: CASSLVQGLNEQFF
D gene: TRBD1; clone size: once; J gene: TRBJ2-1; V gene: TRBV6-5; CDR3 DNA: TGTGCCAGCAGTCCCGACAGGGGGCCTTACAATGAGCAGTTCTTC; CDR3 protein: CASSPDRGPYNEQFF
D gene: TRBD1; clone size: .; J gene: TRBJ2-7; V gene: TRBV14; CDR3 DNA: TGTGCCAGCCGGGACAGGGGGTCTCCCTACGAGCAGTACTTC; CDR3 protein: CASRDRGSPYEQYF
D gene: .; clone size: .; J gene: TRBJ1-2; V gene: TRBV15; CDR3 DNA: TGTGCCACCAGCAGAGCGATGGCAGGGAGGATCCCCGAGGACTTC; CDR3 protein: CATSRAMAGRIPEDF
D gene: .; clone size: .; J gene: TRBJ1-2; V gene: TRBV5-5; CDR3 DNA: TGTGCCAGCAGCGGCGGGCCGCGGACGACGGTTGGCTACACCTTC; CDR3 protein: CASSGGPRTTVGYTF
D gene: TRBD1; clone size: once; J gene: TRBJ1-1; V gene: TRBV7-9; CDR3 DNA: TGTGCCAGCACCGACAGGGTCTTGAACACTGAAGCTTTCTTT; CDR3 protein: CASTDRVLNTEAFF
D gene: .; clone size: .; J gene: TRBJ1-1; V gene: TRBV6-5; CDR3 DNA: TGTGCCAGCAGTTACACGGGAGCGAAGACTGAAGCTTTCTTT; CDR3 protein: CASSYTGAKTEAFF
D gene: .; clone size: .; J gene: TRBJ2-5; V gene: TRBV4-1; CDR3 DNA: TGCGCCAGCAGCCAAGGAGCGGACCCGCCGTGGGAGACCCAGTACTTC; CDR3 protein: CASSQGADPPWETQYF
D gene: TRBD2; clone size: .; J gene: TRBJ2-1; V gene: TRBV27; CDR3 DNA: TGTGCCAGCAGTTTAGCCCTAGCGGGGGGCTACAATGAGCAGTTCTTC; CDR3 protein: CASSLALAGGYNEQFF